The rows below give T cell receptor beta chains drawn from one sample of a study of blood T cell repertoires in COVID-19. Clones were sequenced by immunoSEQ multiplex PCR, and TCRdb holds only the in-frame ones, with some missing. The sample consists of 90,000 to 100,000 clones, around nine tenths of them appearing once. Sequencing used peripheral blood. The source of these receptors is a man aged 45-60 years with acute or convalescent COVID-19. CDR3s include the opening cysteine and the closing phenylalanine or tryptophan. Each record gives: CDR3 length, D gene, J gene, clone size, V gene, CDR3 protein, CDR3 DNA. A D gene is named only where the DNA matches it firmly. Size is stated for part of the rows, as once, few or many counts, or as a class when the clone is expanded.

14,-,TRBJ1-1,-,TRBV12-2,CASRLDRSNTEAFF,TGTGCAAGTCGCTTGGACAGATCGAACACTGAAGCTTTCTTT
12,-,TRBJ1-4,-,TRBV3-1/TRBV3-2,CASSPSGEKLFF,TGTGCCAGCAGCCCATCGGGGGAAAAACTGTTTTTT
15,TRBD2,TRBJ2-5,-,TRBV5-1,CASSAPTSDQETQYF,TGCGCCAGCAGCGCACCGACTAGCGACCAAGAGACCCAGTACTTC
15,-,TRBJ2-7,-,TRBV6-5,CASSYGRGSTYEQYF,TGTGCCAGCAGTTACGGCAGGGGATCAACCTACGAGCAGTACTTC
16,-,TRBJ1-3,-,TRBV3-1/TRBV3-2,CASSQEPWGAGNTIYF,TGTGCCAGCAGCCAAGAGCCCTGGGGAGCTGGAAACACCATATATTTT
13,TRBD1,TRBJ1-6,-,TRBV30,CAWTGQASSPLHF,TGTGCCTGGACCGGACAGGCCTCTTCACCCCTCCACTTT
19,TRBD2,TRBJ2-1,-,TRBV5-1,CASSFAGLASRSSYNEQFF,TGCGCCAGCAGCTTTGCAGGACTAGCGTCAAGAAGCTCCTACAATGAGCAGTTCTTC
15,TRBD2,TRBJ2-1,-,TRBV6-6,CASIVTSGRASEQFF,TGTGCCAGCATCGTGACTAGCGGGAGGGCCAGCGAGCAGTTCTTC
14,-,TRBJ1-6,-,TRBV5-1,CASSSGQFNSPLHF,TGCGCCAGCAGCTCTGGACAGTTTAATTCACCCCTCCACTTT
15,-,TRBJ1-5,-,TRBV6-5,CASRGWDYSNQPQHF,TGTGCCAGCAGAGGGTGGGACTATAGCAATCAGCCCCAGCATTTT
14,TRBD1,TRBJ1-2,once,TRBV10-3,CAISDSGRGLGYTF,TGTGCCATCAGTGACTCTGGTAGGGGGCTCGGCTACACCTTC
14,TRBD2,TRBJ2-1,-,TRBV7-8,CASRRAGSYNEQFF,TGTGCCAGCAGACGAGCGGGATCCTACAATGAGCAGTTCTTC
13,-,TRBJ1-5,once,TRBV29-1,CSVGVNPSQPQHF,TGCAGCGTTGGTGTGAATCCCAGTCAGCCCCAGCATTTT
17,-,TRBJ1-1,-,TRBV27,CASRSPPGRTEGTEAFF,TGTGCCAGCAGAAGCCCTCCGGGACGGACGGAGGGCACTGAAGCTTTCTTT
16,-,TRBJ2-1,-,TRBV14,CASSQETGDSYNEQFF,TGTGCCAGCAGCCAAGAGACTGGAGACTCCTACAATGAGCAGTTCTTC
15,TRBD1,TRBJ1-1,-,TRBV7-9,CASSLLGQGNTEAFF,TGTGCCAGCAGCCTCCTGGGACAGGGGAACACTGAAGCTTTCTTT
12,-,TRBJ1-1,-,TRBV7-9,CASRRQDLEAFF,TGTGCCAGCAGGCGACAGGATCTTGAAGCTTTCTTT
14,TRBD1,TRBJ1-1,-,TRBV2,CASSVTGPLSEAFF,TGTGCCAGCAGTGTGACAGGGCCGTTGTCTGAAGCTTTCTTT
16,-,TRBJ1-6,-,TRBV6-5,CASSYLGQNKNSPLHF,TGTGCCAGCAGTTACCTGGGGCAGAATAAAAATTCACCCCTCCACTTT
13,-,TRBJ2-7,-,TRBV5-1,CASSWESSYEQYF,TGCGCCAGCAGCTGGGAGAGCTCCTACGAGCAGTACTTC
13,-,TRBJ1-5,-,TRBV10-2,CASTRQINQPQHF,TGCGCCAGCACGAGGCAGATAAATCAGCCCCAGCATTTT
14,-,TRBJ2-1,-,TRBV16,CASSQARTYNEQFF,TGTGCCAGCAGCCAAGCGAGGACTTACAATGAGCAGTTCTTC
16,-,TRBJ1-1,-,TRBV18,CASSPVRSGANTEAFF,TGTGCCAGCTCACCCGTTAGGTCAGGGGCGAACACTGAAGCTTTCTTT
13,-,TRBJ2-3,once,TRBV18,CASSPLITDTQYF,TGTGCCAGCTCACCACTTATCACAGATACGCAGTATTTT
15,TRBD1,TRBJ1-6,-,TRBV6-5,CASSYSNRGQSPLHF,TGTGCCAGCAGTTACTCGAACAGGGGGCAATCACCCCTCCACTTT
16,-,TRBJ1-1,-,TRBV4-2,CASSQPGEMMNTEAFF,TGTGCCAGCAGCCAACCTGGGGAGATGATGAACACTGAAGCTTTCTTT
16,TRBD2,TRBJ2-3,-,TRBV10-1,CASSGGLAGGGDTQYF,TGCGCCAGCAGTGGAGGACTAGCGGGAGGGGGAGATACGCAGTATTTT
14,-,TRBJ1-4,-,TRBV5-6,CASSLDRLNEKLFF,TGTGCCAGCAGCTTGGACAGACTAAATGAAAAACTGTTTTTT
14,-,TRBJ2-3,-,TRBV5-1,CASSPDRPTDTQYF,TGCGCCAGCAGCCCGGACAGACCGACAGATACGCAGTATTTT
17,-,TRBJ2-6,-,TRBV27,CASRSQGRDSGANVLTF,TGTGCCAGCAGATCACAGGGGCGGGACTCTGGGGCCAACGTCCTGACTTTC
11,-,TRBJ2-2,-,TRBV20-1,CSAKWAGELFF,TGCAGTGCTAAGTGGGCGGGGGAGCTGTTTTTT
17,TRBD2,TRBJ2-3,-,TRBV24-1,CATSDQGLAGETDTQYF,TGTGCCACCAGTGATCAGGGACTAGCGGGAGAAACAGATACGCAGTATTTT
15,-,TRBJ2-3,-,TRBV5-1,CASSQPGRGTDTQYF,TGCGCCAGCAGCCAGCCGGGCAGGGGCACAGATACGCAGTATTTT
16,-,TRBJ2-7,-,TRBV5-1,CASSLSLSGWTYEQYF,TGCGCCAGCAGCTTATCCCTGAGCGGGTGGACCTACGAGCAGTACTTC
11,TRBD1,TRBJ2-7,-,TRBV29-1,CSAGQGYEQYF,TGCAGCGCCGGACAGGGCTACGAGCAGTACTTC
16,-,TRBJ2-1,-,TRBV7-9,CASSPPATGVGNEQFF,TGTGCCAGCAGCCCACCCGCGACGGGGGTTGGGAATGAGCAGTTCTTC
15,-,TRBJ2-5,-,TRBV27,CASSPGLGAQETQYF,TGTGCCAGCAGTCCCGGGTTAGGGGCCCAAGAGACCCAGTACTTC
15,TRBD2,TRBJ2-2,-,TRBV6-1,CASSDWSGGRLGLFF,TGTGCCAGCAGTGATTGGAGCGGGGGACGCCTGGGGCTGTTTTTT
15,TRBD2,TRBJ2-2,-,TRBV6-5,CASSWGLARTGELFF,TGTGCCAGCAGTTGGGGACTAGCGCGTACCGGGGAGCTGTTTTTT
13,-,TRBJ1-4,-,TRBV19,CASNPTLREKLFF,TGTGCCAGTAACCCCACCCTCAGAGAAAAACTGTTTTTT
12,TRBD1,TRBJ1-1,-,TRBV7-9,CASSFDRDEAFF,TGTGCCAGCAGTTTTGACAGGGACGAAGCTTTCTTT
19,-,TRBJ2-1,-,TRBV21-1,CASSKVAPGLADSYNEQFF,TGTGCCAGCAGCAAAGTTGCCCCGGGACTAGCGGACTCCTACAATGAGCAGTTCTTC
13,-,TRBJ1-5,once,TRBV11-3,CASSLDRSQPQHF,TGTGCCAGCAGCTTAGATCGGAGTCAGCCCCAGCATTTT
13,-,TRBJ1-5,-,TRBV5-1,CASSFAGDQPQHF,TGCGCCAGCAGCTTTGCAGGTGATCAGCCCCAGCATTTT
15,TRBD1,TRBJ2-3,-,TRBV5-1,CASSLGQGWTDTQYF,TGCGCCAGCAGCCTGGGACAGGGATGGACAGATACGCAGTATTTT
12,-,TRBJ2-3,-,TRBV9,CASSEGTDTQYF,TGTGCCAGCAGTGAGGGCACAGATACGCAGTATTTT
14,-,TRBJ1-2,-,TRBV27,CASKRDLANYGYTF,TGTGCCAGCAAGAGGGACTTAGCTAACTATGGCTACACCTTC
17,TRBD2,TRBJ2-3,-,TRBV4-1,CASSQGRLAGTTDTQYF,TGCGCCAGCAGCCAGGGGAGACTAGCGGGTACCACAGATACGCAGTATTTT
14,-,TRBJ1-1,-,TRBV7-2,CASSLGRMNTEAFF,TGTGCCAGCAGCTTAGGGCGGATGAACACTGAAGCTTTCTTT
16,-,TRBJ2-1,-,TRBV27,CASSLSLAEPYNEQFF,TGTGCCAGCAGTTTATCTTTAGCGGAACCCTACAATGAGCAGTTCTTC
12,-,TRBJ1-3,-,TRBV28,CASSGSRDTIYF,TGTGCCAGCAGCGGATCTAGAGACACCATATATTTT
17,TRBD1,TRBJ2-4,-,TRBV3-1/TRBV3-2,CASSRIDGQGAKNIQYF,TGTGCCAGCAGCCGAATTGATGGACAGGGAGCCAAAAACATTCAGTACTTC
16,TRBD1,TRBJ1-3,-,TRBV6-1,CASSAGRDRVRNTIYF,TGTGCCAGCAGTGCTGGCCGGGACAGGGTGAGAAACACCATATATTTT
13,TRBD1,TRBJ1-1,-,TRBV30,CAWTGTGGARAFF,TGTGCCTGGACCGGGACAGGGGGCGCGCGAGCTTTCTTT